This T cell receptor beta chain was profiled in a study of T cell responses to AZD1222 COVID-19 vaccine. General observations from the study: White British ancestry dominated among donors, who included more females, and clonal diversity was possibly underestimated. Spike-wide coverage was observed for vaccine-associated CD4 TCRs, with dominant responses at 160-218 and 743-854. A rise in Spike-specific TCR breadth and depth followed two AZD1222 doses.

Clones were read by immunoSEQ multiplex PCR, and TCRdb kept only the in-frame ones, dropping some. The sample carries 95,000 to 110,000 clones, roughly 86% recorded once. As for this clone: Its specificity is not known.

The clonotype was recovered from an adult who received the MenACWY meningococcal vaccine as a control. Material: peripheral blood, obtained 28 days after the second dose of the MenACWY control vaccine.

CDR3 coding DNA: TGTGCCAGCAGCTTTCGGGACCCAAGCTCTGGAAACACCATATATTTT. Its translation: CASSFRDPSSGNTIYF. This chain connects TRBV11-2 to TRBJ1-3, with D possibly matching TRBD1 (5 bases). This CDR3 has 16 residues. V was pared by 3 bases and J by 0 bases, with 12 bases between. Germline lookup yields CDR1 SGHAT and CDR2 FQNNGV.